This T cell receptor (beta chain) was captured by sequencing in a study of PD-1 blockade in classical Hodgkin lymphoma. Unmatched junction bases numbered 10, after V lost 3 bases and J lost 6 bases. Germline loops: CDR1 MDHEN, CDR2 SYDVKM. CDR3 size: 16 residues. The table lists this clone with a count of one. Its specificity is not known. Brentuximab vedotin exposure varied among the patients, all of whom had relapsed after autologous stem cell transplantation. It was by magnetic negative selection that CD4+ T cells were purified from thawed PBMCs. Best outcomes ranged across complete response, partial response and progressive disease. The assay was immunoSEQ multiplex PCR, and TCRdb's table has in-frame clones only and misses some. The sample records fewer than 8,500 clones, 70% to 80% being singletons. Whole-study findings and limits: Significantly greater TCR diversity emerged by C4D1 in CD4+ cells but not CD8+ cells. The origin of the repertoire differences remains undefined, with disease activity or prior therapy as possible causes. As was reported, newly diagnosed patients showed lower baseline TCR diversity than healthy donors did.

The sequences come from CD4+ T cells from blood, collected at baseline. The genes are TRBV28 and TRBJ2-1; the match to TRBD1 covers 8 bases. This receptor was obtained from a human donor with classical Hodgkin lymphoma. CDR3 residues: CASSLKGFRGLNEQFF. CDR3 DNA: TGTGCCAGCAGTTTGAAAGGTTTCAGGGGGCTCAATGAGCAGTTCTTC.